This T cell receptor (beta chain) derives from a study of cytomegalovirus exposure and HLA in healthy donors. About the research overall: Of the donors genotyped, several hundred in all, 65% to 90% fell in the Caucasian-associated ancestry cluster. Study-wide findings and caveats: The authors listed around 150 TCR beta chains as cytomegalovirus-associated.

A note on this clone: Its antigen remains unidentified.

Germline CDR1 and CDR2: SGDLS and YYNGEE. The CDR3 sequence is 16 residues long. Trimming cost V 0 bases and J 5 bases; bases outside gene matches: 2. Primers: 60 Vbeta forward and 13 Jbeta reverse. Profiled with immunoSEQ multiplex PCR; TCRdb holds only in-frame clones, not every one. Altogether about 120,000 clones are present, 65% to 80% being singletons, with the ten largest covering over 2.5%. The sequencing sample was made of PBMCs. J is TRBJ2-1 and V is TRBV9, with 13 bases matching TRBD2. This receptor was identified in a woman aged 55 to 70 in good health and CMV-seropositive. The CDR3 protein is CASSVGLAGGHNEQFF. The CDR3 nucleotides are TGTGCCAGCAGCGTAGGACTAGCGGGAGGCCACAATGAGCAGTTCTTC.